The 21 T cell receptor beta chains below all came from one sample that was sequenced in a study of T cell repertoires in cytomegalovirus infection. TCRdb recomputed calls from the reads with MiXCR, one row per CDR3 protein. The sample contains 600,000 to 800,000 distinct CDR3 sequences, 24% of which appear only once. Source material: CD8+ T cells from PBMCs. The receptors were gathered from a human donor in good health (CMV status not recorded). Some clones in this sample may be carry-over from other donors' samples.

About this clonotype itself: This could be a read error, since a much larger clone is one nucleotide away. Here the CDR3 DNA reads TGTGCCAGCAGATTAAGCGGGGGATGGGGCAATCAGCCCCAGCATTTT. Protein product: CASRLSGGWGNQPQHF. This rearrangement joins TRBV7-8 to TRBJ1-5, with D possibly being TRBD1 (5 bases). V was shortened by 6 bases and J by 2 bases, with 17 bases between the two germline ends. The CDR3 consists of 16 residues. The germline gives CDR1 SGHVS, CDR2 FQNEAQ.

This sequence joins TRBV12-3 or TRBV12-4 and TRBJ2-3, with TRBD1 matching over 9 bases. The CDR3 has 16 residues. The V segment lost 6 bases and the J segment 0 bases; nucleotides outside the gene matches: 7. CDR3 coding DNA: TGTGCCAGCAGCCGGACAGGGGACACTAGCACAGATACGCAGTATTTT. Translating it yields CASSRTGDTSTDTQYF.

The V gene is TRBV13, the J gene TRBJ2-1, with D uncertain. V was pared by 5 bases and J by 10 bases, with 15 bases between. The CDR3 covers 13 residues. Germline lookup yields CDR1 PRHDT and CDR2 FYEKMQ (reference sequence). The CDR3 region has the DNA TGTGCCAGCAGCCCCCCTCCCGGGCGCGAGCAGTTCTTC. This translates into CASSPPPGREQFF.

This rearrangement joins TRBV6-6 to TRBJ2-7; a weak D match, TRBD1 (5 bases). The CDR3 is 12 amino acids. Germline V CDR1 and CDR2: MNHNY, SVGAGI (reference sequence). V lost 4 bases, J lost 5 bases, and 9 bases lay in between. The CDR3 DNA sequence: TGTGCCAGCAGTTCAGGGCTAGACGAGCAGTACTTC. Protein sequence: CASSSGLDEQYF.

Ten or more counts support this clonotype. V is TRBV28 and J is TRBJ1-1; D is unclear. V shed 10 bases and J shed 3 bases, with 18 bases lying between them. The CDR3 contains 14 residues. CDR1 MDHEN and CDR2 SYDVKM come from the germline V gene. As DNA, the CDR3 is TGTGCCATCAACCGGGGTGGACTGGACACTGAAGCTTTCTTT. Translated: CAINRGGLDTEAFF.

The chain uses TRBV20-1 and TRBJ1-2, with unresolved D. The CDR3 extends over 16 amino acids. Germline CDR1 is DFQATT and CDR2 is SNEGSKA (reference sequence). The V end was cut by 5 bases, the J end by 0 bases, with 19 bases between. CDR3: CSAPREEVVANYGYTF. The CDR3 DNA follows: TGCAGTGCTCCCAGAGAGGAGGTCGTCGCTAACTATGGCTACACCTTC.

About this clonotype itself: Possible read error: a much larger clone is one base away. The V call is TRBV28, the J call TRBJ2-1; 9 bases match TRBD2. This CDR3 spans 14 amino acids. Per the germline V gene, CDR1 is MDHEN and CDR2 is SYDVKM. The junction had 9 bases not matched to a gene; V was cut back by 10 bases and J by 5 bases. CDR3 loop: CANRLAAGNNEQFF. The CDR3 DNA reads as TGTGCCAACAGACTAGCGGCTGGGAACAATGAGCAGTTCTTC.

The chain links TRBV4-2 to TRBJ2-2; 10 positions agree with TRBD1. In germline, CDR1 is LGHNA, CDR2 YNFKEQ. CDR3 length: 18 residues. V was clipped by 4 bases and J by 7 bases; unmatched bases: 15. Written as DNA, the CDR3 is TGTGCCAGCAGCCTTTATTCCCAGGGGACAGGGGCAAACGGGGAGCTGTTTTTT. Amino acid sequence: CASSLYSQGTGANGELFF.

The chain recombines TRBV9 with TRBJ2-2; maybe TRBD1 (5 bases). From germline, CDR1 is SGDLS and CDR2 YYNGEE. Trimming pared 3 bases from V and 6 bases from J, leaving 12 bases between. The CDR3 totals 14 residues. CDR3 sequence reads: CASSGRVEAGELFF. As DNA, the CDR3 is TGTGCCAGCAGCGGCAGGGTTGAGGCCGGGGAGCTGTTTTTT.

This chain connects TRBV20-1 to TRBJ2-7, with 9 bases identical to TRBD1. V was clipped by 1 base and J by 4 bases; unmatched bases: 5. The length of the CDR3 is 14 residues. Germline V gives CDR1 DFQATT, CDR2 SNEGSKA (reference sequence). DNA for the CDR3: TGCAGTGCTAGAGGGAACAGGGGGCTATACGAGCAGTACTTC. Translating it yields CSARGNRGLYEQYF.

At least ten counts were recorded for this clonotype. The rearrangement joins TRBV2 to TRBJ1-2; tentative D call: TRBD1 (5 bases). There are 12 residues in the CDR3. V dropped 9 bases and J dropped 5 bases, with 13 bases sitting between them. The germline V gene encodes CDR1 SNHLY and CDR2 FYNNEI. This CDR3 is CASRGTVYGYTF. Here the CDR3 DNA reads TGTGCCAGTAGAGGGACTGTGTATGGCTACACCTTC.

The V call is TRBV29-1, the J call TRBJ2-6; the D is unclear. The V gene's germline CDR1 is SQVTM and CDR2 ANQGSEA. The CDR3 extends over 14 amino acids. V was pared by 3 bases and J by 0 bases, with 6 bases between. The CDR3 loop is CSVESPSGANVLTF. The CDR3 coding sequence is TGCAGCGTTGAGTCCCCCTCTGGGGCCAACGTCCTGACTTTC. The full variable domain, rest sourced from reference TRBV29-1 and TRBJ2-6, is SAVISQKPSRDICQRGTSLTIQCQVDSQVTMMFWYRQQPGQSLTLIATANQGSEATYESGFVIDKFPISRPNLTFSTLTVSNMSPEDSSIYLCSVESPSGANVLTFGAGSRLTVL.

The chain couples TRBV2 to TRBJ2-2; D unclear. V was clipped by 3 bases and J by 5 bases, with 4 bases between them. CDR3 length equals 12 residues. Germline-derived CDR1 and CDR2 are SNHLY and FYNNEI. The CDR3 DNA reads TGTGCCAGCAGTGAGAAGACCGGGGAGCTGTTTTTT. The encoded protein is CASSEKTGELFF. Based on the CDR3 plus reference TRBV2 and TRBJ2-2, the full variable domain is EPEVTQTPSHQVTQMGQEVILRCVPISNHLYFYWYRQILGQKVEFLVSFYNNEISEKSEIFDDQFSVERPDGSNFTLKIRSTKLEDSAMYFCASSEKTGELFFGEGSRLTVL.

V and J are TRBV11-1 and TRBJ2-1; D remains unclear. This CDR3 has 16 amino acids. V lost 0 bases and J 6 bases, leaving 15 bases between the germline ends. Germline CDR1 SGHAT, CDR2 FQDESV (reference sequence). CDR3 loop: CASSLAQYPPSNEQFF. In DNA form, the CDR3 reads TGTGCCAGCAGCTTAGCGCAATATCCTCCCTCCAATGAGCAGTTCTTC.

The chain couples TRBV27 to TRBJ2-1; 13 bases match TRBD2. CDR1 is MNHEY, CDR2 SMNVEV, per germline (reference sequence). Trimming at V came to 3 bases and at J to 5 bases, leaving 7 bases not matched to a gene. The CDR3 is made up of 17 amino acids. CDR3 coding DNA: TGTGCCAGCAGTTTCTCAACTAGCGGGGGGGGCCACAATGAGCAGTTCTTC. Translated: CASSFSTSGGGHNEQFF.

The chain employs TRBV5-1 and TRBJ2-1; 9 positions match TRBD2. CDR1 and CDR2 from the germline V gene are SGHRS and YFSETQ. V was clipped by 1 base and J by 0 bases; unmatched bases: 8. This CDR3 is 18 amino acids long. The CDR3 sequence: CASSLSSGGLSSYNEQFF. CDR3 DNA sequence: TGCGCCAGCAGCTTGAGTAGCGGGGGCCTAAGCTCCTACAATGAGCAGTTCTTC.

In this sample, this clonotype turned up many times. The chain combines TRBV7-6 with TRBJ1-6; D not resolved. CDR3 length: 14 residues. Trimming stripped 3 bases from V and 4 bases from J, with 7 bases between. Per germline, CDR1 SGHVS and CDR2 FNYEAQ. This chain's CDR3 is CASSFRQYNSPLHF. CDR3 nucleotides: TGTGCCAGCAGCTTTCGGCAGTATAATTCACCCCTCCACTTT. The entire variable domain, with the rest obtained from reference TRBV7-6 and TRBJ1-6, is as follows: GAGVSQSPRYKVTKRGQDVALRCDPISGHVSLYWYRQALGQGPEFLTYFNYEAQQDKSGLPNDRFSAERPEGSISTLTIQRTEQRDSAMYRCASSFRQYNSPLHFGNGTRLTVT.

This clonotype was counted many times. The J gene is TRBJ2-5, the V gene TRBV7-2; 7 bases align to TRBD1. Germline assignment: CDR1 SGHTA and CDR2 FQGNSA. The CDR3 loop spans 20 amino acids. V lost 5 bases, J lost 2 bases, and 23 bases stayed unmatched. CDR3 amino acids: CASSIRPGQWLGSPQETQYF. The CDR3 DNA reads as TGTGCCAGCAGCATCAGACCGGGACAGTGGTTGGGTTCCCCACAAGAGACCCAGTACTTC.

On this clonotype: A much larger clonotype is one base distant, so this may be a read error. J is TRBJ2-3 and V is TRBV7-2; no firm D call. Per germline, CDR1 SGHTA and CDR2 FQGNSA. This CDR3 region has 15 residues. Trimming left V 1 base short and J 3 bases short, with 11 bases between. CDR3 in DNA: TGTACCAGCAGCTTAGAGGCAGGTCGAACAGATACGCAGTATTTT. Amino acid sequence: CTSSLEAGRTDTQYF.

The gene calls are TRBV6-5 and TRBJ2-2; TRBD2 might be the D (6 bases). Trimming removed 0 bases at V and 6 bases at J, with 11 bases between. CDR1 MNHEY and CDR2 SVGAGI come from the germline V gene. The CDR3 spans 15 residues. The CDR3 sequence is CASSYSTGVAGELFF. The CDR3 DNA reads TGTGCCAGCAGTTACTCGACGGGGGTGGCCGGGGAGCTGTTTTTT.

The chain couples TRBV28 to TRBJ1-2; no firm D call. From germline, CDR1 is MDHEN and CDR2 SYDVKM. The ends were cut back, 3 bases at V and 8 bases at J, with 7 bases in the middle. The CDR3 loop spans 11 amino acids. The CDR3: CASSFLGGYTF. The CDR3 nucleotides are TGTGCCAGCAGTTTTCTCGGGGGCTACACCTTC.